The 8 T cell receptor beta chains reported below all come from one sample, sequenced in a study of T cell responses to AZD1222 COVID-19 vaccine. Produced via immunoSEQ multiplex PCR; TCRdb's table is partial and in-frame only. The sample comprises over 60,000 clones, roughly 84% of which are singletons, and around 24% rests with the top ten. The specimen comprised peripheral blood, sampled on day 0 of AZD1222 vaccination. The receptor set was obtained from an adult in good health.

This chain joins TRBV24-1 and TRBJ2-3; D remains unclear. V was clipped by 9 bases and J by 0 bases, with 12 bases between them. Germline V gives CDR1 KGHDR, CDR2 SFDVKD. CDR3 length equals 14 residues. The CDR3 DNA reads TGTGCCACCGGAGCAGGAAGGAGCACAGATACGCAGTATTTT. Protein sequence: CATGAGRSTDTQYF.

This chain joins TRBV6-5 and TRBJ1-5, with D uncertain. The V gene's germline CDR1 is MNHEY and CDR2 SVGAGI. CDR3 size: 12 residues. V was trimmed by 8 bases and J by 1 base, leaving 6 bases between them. The CDR3 here is CASRVSNQPQHF. The DNA of the CDR3 is TGTGCCAGCCGGGTGAGCAATCAGCCCCAGCATTTT.

The gene calls are TRBV4-3 and TRBJ1-1; 10 bases are a match to TRBD1. The CDR3 sequence is 15 residues long. Germline V gene lookup returns CDR1 LGHNA and CDR2 YSLEER. J was trimmed by 5 bases and V by 6 bases; bases with no gene match: 9. CDR3 residues: CASSRTWTGGTEAFF. The CDR3 DNA reads TGCGCCAGCAGTCGAACTTGGACAGGGGGGACTGAAGCTTTCTTT.

This clone has just a few counts. The CDR3 sequence: CASSLDRTLSGYTF. The CDR3 bases are TGCGCCAGCAGCTTGGACAGGACGCTTAGTGGCTACACCTTC. The gene calls are TRBV5-1 and TRBJ1-2; perhaps TRBD1 as D (5 bases). Germline V gene sequence: CDR1 SGHRS, CDR2 YFSETQ. Trimming removed 0 bases from V and 7 bases from J, with 13 bases in between. This CDR3 has 14 amino acids.

The chain recombines TRBV23-1 with TRBJ2-2, with D perhaps matching TRBD1 (6 bases). TRBV23-1 is an ORF; its function is uncertain. The CDR3 covers 19 residues. Trimming took 2 bases from V and 5 from J, leaving 24 bases between them. CDR3 amino acids: CASSQIPRSTSTGTGELFF. In DNA form, the CDR3 reads TGCGCCAGCAGTCAAATACCCCGGTCGACGTCGACAGGAACCGGGGAGCTGTTTTTT.

The chain has TRBV19 and TRBJ2-2; D remains unclear. Looked up from germline, CDR1 is LNHDA and CDR2 is SQIVND (reference sequence). V was pared by 8 bases and J by 1 base, with 5 bases between. The CDR3 contains 12 residues. The CDR3 sequence is CASAWNTGELFF. The CDR3 DNA reads as TGTGCCAGTGCTTGGAACACCGGGGAGCTGTTTTTT.

The V call is TRBV12-3 or TRBV12-4, the J call TRBJ2-7; D is unresolved. The CDR3 extends over 12 amino acids. Trimming cost V 6 bases and J 4 bases, with 10 bases left between them. The CDR3 DNA reads as TGTGCCAGCAGACCCGACGGTTACGAGCAGTACTTC. Translated, it gives CASRPDGYEQYF.

This sequence joins TRBV9 and TRBJ1-1; TRBD1 is a possible D gene (5 bases). Trimming pared 4 bases from V and 3 bases from J, leaving 10 bases between. Per germline, CDR1 SGDLS and CDR2 YYNGEE. CDR3 length equals 13 residues. The DNA of the CDR3 is TGTGCCAGCAGCAGGGCGGGGGACACTGAAGCTTTCTTT. Translation: CASSRAGDTEAFF.